This T cell receptor beta chain was profiled in a study of CD8+CD57+ T cells in acquired aplastic anemia. Study-level background: Mean yield of DNA from sorted CD4+ and CD8+ cells was 3 to 3.5 ug. Whole-study findings and limits: Patients and controls had CD8+ Simpson's diversity values that were not significantly distinct.

Note on this clonotype: The antigen is unknown.

There are 14 residues in the CDR3. Losses at the gene ends were 3 bases for V and 5 bases for J; bases not matched to a gene: 4. Germline lookup yields CDR1 KGHDR and CDR2 SFDVKD. The TCR beta profiling, which covered VDJ combination and CDR3 sequence, was carried out using genomic DNA as the template. Each CDR3 protein is one row after TCRdb ran MiXCR on the reads. The table has some 210,000 distinct CDR3 sequences, approximately 60% seen once. This chain uses TRBV24-1 with TRBJ2-7; 9 positions agree with TRBD1. The receptor comes from a human donor in good health. The sample taken for sequencing was sorted CD4+, CD8+, or CD8+CD57+ T cells (not recorded which) from PBMCs. CDR3 in amino acids: CATSDPGTGNEQYF. The CDR3 nucleotides read TGTGCCACCAGTGATCCCGGGACAGGGAACGAGCAGTACTTC.